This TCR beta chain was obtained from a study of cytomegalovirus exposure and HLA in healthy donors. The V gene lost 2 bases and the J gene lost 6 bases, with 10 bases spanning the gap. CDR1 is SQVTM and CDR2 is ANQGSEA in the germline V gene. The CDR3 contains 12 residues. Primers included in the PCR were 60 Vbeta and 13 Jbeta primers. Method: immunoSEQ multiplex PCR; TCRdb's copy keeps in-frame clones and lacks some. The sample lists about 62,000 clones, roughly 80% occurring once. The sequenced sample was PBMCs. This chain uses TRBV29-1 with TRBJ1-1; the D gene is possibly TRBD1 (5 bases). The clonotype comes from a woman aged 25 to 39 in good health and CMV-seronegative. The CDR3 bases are TGCAGCGTTGAAAGGGGAACTGCTGAAGCTTTCTTT. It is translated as CSVERGTAEAFF.